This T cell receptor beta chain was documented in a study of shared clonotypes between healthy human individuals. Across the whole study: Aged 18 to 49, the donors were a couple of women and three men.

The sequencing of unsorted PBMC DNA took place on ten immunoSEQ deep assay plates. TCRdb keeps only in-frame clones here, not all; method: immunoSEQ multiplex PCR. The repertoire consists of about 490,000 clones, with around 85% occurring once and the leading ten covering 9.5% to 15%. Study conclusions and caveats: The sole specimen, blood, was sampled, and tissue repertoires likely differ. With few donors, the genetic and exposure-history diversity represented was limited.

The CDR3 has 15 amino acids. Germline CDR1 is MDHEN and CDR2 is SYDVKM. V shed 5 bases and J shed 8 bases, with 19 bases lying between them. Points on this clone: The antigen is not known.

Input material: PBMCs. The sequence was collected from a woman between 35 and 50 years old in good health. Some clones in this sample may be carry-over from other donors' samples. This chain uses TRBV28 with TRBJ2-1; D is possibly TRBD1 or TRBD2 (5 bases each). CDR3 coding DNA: TGTGCCAGCAGTCAACCGGGACCCCTTACCCATGAGCAGTTCTTC. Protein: CASSQPGPLTHEQFF.